This T cell receptor (beta chain) is drawn from a study of T cells in Graves' hyperthyroidism and ophthalmopathy (dated by TCRdb to the late 2010s). Background for the entire study: Peripheral blood was collected at initial diagnosis, before any treatment. An independent validation cohort of under 20 hyperthyroidism patients and about 16 patients who later progressed to ophthalmopathy tested prospective prediction of ophthalmopathy. In addition, the study compared T-cell repertoires in thyroid tissue and in blood from five or six Graves' hyperthyroidism patients. The paper describes TCR Vbeta CDR3 sequencing of more than 120 peripheral blood samples, made up of approximately 40 ophthalmopathy patients, over 70 hyperthyroidism patients and some 17 progressor patients. To identify distinguishing TCR V-J signatures, a discovery cohort of about 100 patients was used, comprising 40 to 45 with Graves' ophthalmopathy and 57 with stable Graves' hyperthyroidism. Once sampling was done, hyperthyroidism patients were given methimazole at a starting dose of 30 mg daily, whereas ophthalmopathy patients were given high-dose intravenous methylprednisolone. The roughly 91 discovery patients were randomly divided into training and test sets at a 7:3 ratio.

Deletion took 7 bases off V and 2 bases off J, with a span of 17 bases between the germline ends. The CDR3 runs 15 residues from the cysteine to the phenylalanine. Only the CDR3 portion is preserved as DNA: 45 bases, with reading frame beginning at the first base. The germline V gene supplies CDR1 MNHNS and CDR2 SASEGT. This clonotype was recorded at least ten times. Its antigen is still unknown. No much larger clone exists at a distance of one base, and base qualities are not known. TCR beta CDR3 regions were amplified from RNA transcripts. For the first round of RT-PCR on the TCR CDR3, the HTBI primer set was used together with the Qiagen OneStep RT-PCR kit. A second multiplex PCR round built the libraries, followed by size selection and purification. Sequencing of the libraries was done on an Illumina HiSeq2000 using paired-end 100 bp reads. The paper's data handling went like this. SOAPnuke was used to process the raw data, throwing out any read that contained adapters or uncalled bases, had a mean Phred below 15, or lacked an exact constant-primer or identifier match. COPE v1.2.5 was used to merge high-quality paired reads, and clonotypes were defined as unique nucleotide sequences. Clonotypes were aligned to IMGT TRBV, TRBD and TRBJ reference segments using MiTCR v1.1. The analysis was restricted to V-J combinations with a frequency above 0.0001, which together covered 99% to 99.2% of the repertoires. The TCS score was defined as the ratio of F50 (clonal expansion) to E x V (chaos), calculated using BLOSUM62-based TCRdist between CDR3 peptides within each V-J. Welch's t-statistics and random forest reduced 500 to 650 V-J features to 13, which were used in a naive Bayes classifier (R e1071). TCRdb reanalyzed the raw reads on its own, using fastp at Q25 for trimming and MiXCR for clone calling, and kept in-frame beta chains. Entries that share a CDR3 protein sequence are merged under the most common genes and DNA. None of the V and J calls come from the authors' own analysis; TCRdb made them. This sample holds roughly 250,000 distinct CDR3 sequences; about 15% were observed only once. 28% of the sample is held by the ten biggest clonotypes.

Moderately to severely active disease, a Clinical Activity Score of at least 3, a NOSPECS grade of at least 4, and a duration under 3 months were present in ophthalmopathy patients. Patients with uncontrolled infections, other autoimmune diseases, pregnancy or lactation were excluded. Diagnoses were based on clinical symptoms, serum thyroxine and TRAb, thyroid ultrasound and orbital computed tomography. PBMCs were isolated from roughly 10 ml of fresh peripheral blood by Ficoll-Paque density gradient centrifugation. Total RNA was extracted using Trizol reagent, and RNA quality was assessed on an Agilent 2100 Bioanalyzer. The full study reports these points: Most expanded thyroid clonotypes (frequency above 0.001) were also detected in blood, suggesting blood repertoires may reflect thyroid immune responses. Sample size was not statistically predetermined, and investigators were not blinded to group allocation. In validation, progression to ophthalmopathy was predicted by the model with nearly 71% sensitivity and roughly 76% specificity, a median of around 5.9 months before onset. A model built on a 13 V-J signature distinguished ophthalmopathy from stable hyperthyroidism, reaching roughly 88% sensitivity and around 81% specificity in cross-validation and 80%/75% in testing.

This chain is built from TRBV6-1 and TRBJ1-2, with the identity of the D gene unclear. Sequencing input: blood. This sequence originates from a young woman with Graves' ophthalmopathy. CDR3 sequence: CASTEFMALNYGYTF. The sequenced DNA: TGTGCCAGCACCGAATTTATGGCACTCAACTATGGCTACACCTTC.